The 5 T cell receptor beta chains reported below all come from one sample, sequenced in a study of T-cell reconstitution after alpha-beta-depleted transplantation in children. Unique molecular identifiers were incorporated when the TCRbeta library was constructed. TCRdb used MiXCR to reprocess the PCR reads, holding one entry per CDR3 protein. The sample has fewer than 1 million distinct CDR3 sequences, less than 20% seen once. This specimen was PBMCs, mostly from graft donor cells, taken 360 days after TCRalphabeta/CD19-depleted stem cell transplant. These receptors all come from a male patient aged 5 to 17 who had a stem cell transplant for acute lymphoblastic leukemia, so the T cells may come from the graft donor.

V is TRBV3-1 and J is TRBJ2-1, with 10 positions matching TRBD2. Germline lookup yields CDR1 LGHDT and CDR2 YNNKEL (reference sequence). Trimming removed 2 bases from V and 8 bases from J; junction bases left unmatched: 9. The length of the CDR3 is 16 residues. The CDR3 bases are TGTGCCAGCAGCCAAACCCGGACTAGCGGCCAGGATGAGCAGTTCTTC. Its protein is CASSQTRTSGQDEQFF.

This clonotype has a handful of counts. The chain is built from TRBV6-5 and TRBJ2-2; D gene ambiguous. This CDR3 is built from 13 residues. CDR1 and CDR2 (germline): MNHEY, SVGAGI. With 3 bases removed from V and 6 bases from J, the gap between germline ends came to 8 bases. The CDR3 loop reads CASSYSSPGELFF. The CDR3 DNA reads as TGTGCCAGCAGTTATAGTTCTCCCGGGGAGCTGTTTTTT.

The chain joins TRBV15 to TRBJ2-3; D is uncertain. Trimming left V 0 bases short and J 4 bases short, with 14 bases between. The CDR3 length is 16 residues. Germline V gene sequence: CDR1 LNHNV, CDR2 YYDKDF (reference sequence). DNA of the CDR3: TGTGCCACCAGCAGAGACTTAACGACAAGTGCAGATACGCAGTATTTT. It translates to CATSRDLTTSADTQYF.

The table lists this clonotype with a few counts. The chain couples TRBV12-3 or TRBV12-4 to TRBJ2-2, with 7 bases matching TRBD1. There are 12 residues in the CDR3. V lost 7 bases, J lost 7 bases, and 3 bases stayed unmatched. CDR3 sequence reads: CASTQGDGELFF. The DNA of the CDR3 is TGTGCCAGCACTCAGGGGGACGGGGAGCTGTTTTTT.

This clonotype has more than one count but fewer than ten. The chain combines TRBV5-1 with TRBJ1-1; unclear D gene. Trimming took off 9 bases at V and 1 base at J, with 19 bases between the two ends. The CDR3 runs to 15 residues. Germline V gives CDR1 SGHRS, CDR2 YFSETQ. The CDR3 loop is CATRTAPTPNTEAFF. CDR3 nucleotides: TGCGCCACCCGGACGGCTCCAACACCGAACACTGAAGCTTTCTTT. Filled out from reference TRBV5-1 and TRBJ1-1, the complete variable domain reads KAGVTQTPRYLIKTRGQQVTLSCSPISGHRSVSWYQQTPGQGLQFLFEYFSETQRNKGNFPGRFSGRQFSNSRSEMNVSTLELGDSALYLCATRTAPTPNTEAFFGQGTRLTVV.